The text below deals with one T cell receptor beta chain. There is no known antigen for this receptor. One base away there is no much larger clone; base qualities are not given. CDR1 MNHEY and CDR2 SMNVEV are derived from the germline V gene (reference sequence). V loses 0 bases of germline sequence and J loses 11 bases, and the interval between the two ends is 14 bases. The CDR3, cysteine through phenylalanine, is 15 amino acids long. Just CDR3 DNA is preserved here, 45 bases in frame from base 1. Memory conventional CD4 T cells were isolated by sorting for CD4+ CD45RA- CD25- cells. Before staining and sorting, T cells were pre-enriched using a Miltenyi Pan T Cell isolation kit. Primary tumors were characterized by immunohistochemistry for estrogen receptor, progesterone receptor, HER2 and Ki-67. Within a few hours after surgery, the fresh surgical tissue was processed by cutting it into small fragments. Tissue fragments were enzymatically digested with Liberase TL plus DNase for roughly 20 minutes and were then filtered through a 40-micrometer strainer. Sorting used a BD FACS Aria II with 98-99% purity, after DAPI live/dead staining. Sorted cells were lysed in TCL buffer, and RNA was purified with a Norgen Single Cell RNA purification kit including DNase treatment.

The library was built by means of bulk RNA-seq. Sequencing used an Illumina HiSeq 2500. Processing in the source paper ran as follows. In the separate targeted TCR-seq dataset, CDR3 sequences were extracted from raw reads and quantified using MiXCR version 2.1.5 with default parameters. Each TCR-beta clone in the separate targeted TCR-seq dataset was defined by the V gene, J gene and CDR3 sequence taken together. The separate targeted TCR-seq dataset was filtered by first dropping clones with fewer than three counts and then keeping only the 90% most strongly expressed clones in each sample. For each tissue in the separate targeted TCR-seq dataset, Treg-Tconv overlap was calculated by dividing the number of shared clones by the total number of Treg clones and multiplying by 100. TCRdb handled the public reads itself, with Q25 trimming in fastp and clone calling in MiXCR, and kept productive beta chains. Duplicate CDR3 protein sequences are folded into a single record with the most common DNA and genes. TCRdb's processing, not the authors' own work, is the source of the V and J calls. This sample is represented by about 1,300 distinct CDR3 sequences; approximately 60% of them were singletons. The top ten constitute nearly 7.5% of the sample.

The entry originates in a study of draining lymph node invasion in breast cancer (dated by TCRdb to between 2020 and 2021). With respect to the entire study: A separate targeted assay used bulk TCR-beta CDR3 sequencing to compare sorted memory regulatory T cells with memory conventional CD4 T cells across breast cancer tissues. Each patient contributed matched non-invaded and tumor-invaded tumor-draining lymph nodes plus the primary tumor, profiled for both Treg and Tconv subsets. The separate targeted TCR sequencing included lymph nodes from five patients, and primary tumors were also sequenced for three of those five patients. The paper as a whole reports these results and caveats: Tracking of the top-100 tumor clones could be carried out in just a couple of patients. Across all tissues in the targeted TCR-seq data, Tregs appeared to be more clonally expanded than Tconvs, and both subsets showed lower diversity in tumor than in lymph nodes. Some of the top 100 tumor clones were detected in invaded and non-invaded nodes, suggesting recirculation between tumor and draining nodes. TCRs shared between the Treg and Tconv subsets were viewed as suggestive of, but not proof of, a common clonal origin. Within each tissue, roughly 12-22% of Treg TCRs were also found among Tconvs, a result interpreted as suggesting peripheral Treg induction. Whether Treg conversion occurred in a given organ or whether converted Tregs recirculated between nodes and tumor could not be resolved from the data.

The sequence was obtained from a female donor with luminal breast cancer. The sequence links TRBV27 to TRBJ1-6; the best D guess is TRBD1, with 5 bases matching. The source material was sorted memory CD4+ effector T cells from the tumor. Taken with the paper, the label for cell subset or site translates to: CD45RA-negative sorted CD4+ T cells (memory Tconv or effector/memory Treg). Here the CDR3 is given as CASSLSPGGRAPLHF. The DNA is TGTGCCAGCAGTTTATCGCCGGGGGGTAGGGCACCCCTCCACTTT.